The source of this T cell receptor beta chain is a study of PD-1 blockade in classical Hodgkin lymphoma. Points from the study as a whole: Causes of the repertoire differences remain undefined, possibly disease activity or prior therapy. CD4+ but not CD8+ TCR diversity rose significantly by C4D1. Excluded were patients who started nivolumab under 1 year after ASCT, a group that had lower diversity.

Time point denoted: cycle 4 day 1 (C4D1), after six to seven weeks of nivolumab. Relapse after autologous stem cell transplantation occurred in every patient, and brentuximab vedotin exposure varied. By magnetic negative selection, CD8+ T cells were isolated from the thawed PBMCs. Classifying best responses yielded complete response, partial response or progressive disease. About this clone: Antigen unknown.

Libraries were prepared by immunoSEQ multiplex PCR; TCRdb keeps only in-frame clonotypes and omits some of them. The profile covers 9,100 or so clones, with 80% to 85% appearing a single time and over 25% taken by the ten largest. Deletions cut 2 bases from V and 8 bases from J, with 11 bases between. The CDR3 sequence is 13 residues long. Germline CDR1 and CDR2: SGDLS and YYNGEE. Specimen: CD8+ T cells from blood, collected before the fourth cycle of nivolumab. The sequence derives from a human donor with classical Hodgkin lymphoma. The genes are TRBV9 and TRBJ2-1; TRBD2 is a possible D gene (7 bases). CDR3 sequence reads: CASSVGGAYEQFF. In DNA, the CDR3 is TGTGCCAGCAGCGTGGGGGGGGCCTATGAGCAGTTCTTC.